This T cell receptor (beta chain) was retrieved from a study of graft-versus-host responses after intestinal transplantation. The wider study: Multivisceral, liver-intestinal, or isolated intestinal transplants were given to recipients.

Germline CDR1 and CDR2: SGDLS and YYNGEE. The CDR3 has 15 residues. V lost 0 bases to trimming and J lost 5 bases, with 14 bases between them. Regarding this clone: What it recognizes is unknown.

The assay was immunoSEQ multiplex PCR, and TCRdb's table has in-frame clones only and misses some. This table holds over 100,000 clones, about 93% found once. The material was unstimulated CD4+ T cells sorted from spleen or lymph node cells, obtained before intestinal transplant. V usage is TRBV9 and J usage is TRBJ2-5; D gene uncertain. The source of this sequence is a human donor who received an intestinal transplant. CDR3 in amino acids: CASSVGAGLIETQYF. The DNA of the CDR3 is TGTGCCAGCAGCGTAGGGGCAGGCCTGATTGAGACCCAGTACTTC.